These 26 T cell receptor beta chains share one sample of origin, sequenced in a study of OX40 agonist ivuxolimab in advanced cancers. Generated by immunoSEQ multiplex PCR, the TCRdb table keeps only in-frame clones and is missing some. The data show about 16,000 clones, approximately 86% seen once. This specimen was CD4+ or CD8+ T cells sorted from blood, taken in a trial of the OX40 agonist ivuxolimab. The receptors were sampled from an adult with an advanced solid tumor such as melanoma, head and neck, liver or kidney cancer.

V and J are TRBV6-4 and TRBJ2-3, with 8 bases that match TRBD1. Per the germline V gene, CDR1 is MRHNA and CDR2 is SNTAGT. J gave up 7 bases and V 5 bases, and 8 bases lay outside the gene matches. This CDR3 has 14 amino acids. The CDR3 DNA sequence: TGTGCCAGCAGTTTACGGACAGGGCAACATACGCAGTATTTT. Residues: CASSLRTGQHTQYF.

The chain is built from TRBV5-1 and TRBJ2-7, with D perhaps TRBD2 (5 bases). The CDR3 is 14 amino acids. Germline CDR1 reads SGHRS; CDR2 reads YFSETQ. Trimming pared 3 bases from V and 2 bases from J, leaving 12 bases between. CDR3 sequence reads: CASSSQAGAYEQYF. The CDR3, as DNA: TGCGCCAGCAGCTCTCAAGCCGGGGCCTACGAGCAGTACTTC.

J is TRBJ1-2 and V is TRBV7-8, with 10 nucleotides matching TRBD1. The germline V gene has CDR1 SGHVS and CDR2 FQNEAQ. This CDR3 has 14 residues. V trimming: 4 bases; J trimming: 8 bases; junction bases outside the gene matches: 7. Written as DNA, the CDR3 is TGTGCCAGCAGCTCCCGGACAGGGGGAAAGGGCTACACCTTC. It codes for CASSSRTGGKGYTF.

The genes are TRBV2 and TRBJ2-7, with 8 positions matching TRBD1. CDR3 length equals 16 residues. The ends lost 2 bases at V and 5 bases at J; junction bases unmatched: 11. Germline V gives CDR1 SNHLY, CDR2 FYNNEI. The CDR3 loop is CASSERQGSMFDEQYF. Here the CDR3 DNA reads TGTGCCAGCAGTGAACGACAGGGGAGTATGTTCGACGAGCAGTACTTC.

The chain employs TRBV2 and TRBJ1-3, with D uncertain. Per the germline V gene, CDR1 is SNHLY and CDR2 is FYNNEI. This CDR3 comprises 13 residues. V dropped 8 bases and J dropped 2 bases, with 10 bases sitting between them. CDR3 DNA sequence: TGTGCCAGCGGGTTGAGGACTGGAAACACCATATATTTT. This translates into CASGLRTGNTIYF. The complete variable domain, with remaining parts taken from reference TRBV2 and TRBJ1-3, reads EPEVTQTPSHQVTQMGQEVILRCVPISNHLYFYWYRQILGQKVEFLVSFYNNEISEKSEIFDDQFSVERPDGSNFTLKIRSTKLEDSAMYFCASGLRTGNTIYFGEGSWLTVV.

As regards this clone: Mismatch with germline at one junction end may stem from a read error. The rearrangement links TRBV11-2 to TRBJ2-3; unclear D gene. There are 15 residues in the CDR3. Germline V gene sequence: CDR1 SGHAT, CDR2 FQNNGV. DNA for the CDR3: TGTGCCAGCAGCTTATTCCGAGACTCCTCAGATATGCAGTATTTT. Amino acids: CASSLFRDSSDMQYF.

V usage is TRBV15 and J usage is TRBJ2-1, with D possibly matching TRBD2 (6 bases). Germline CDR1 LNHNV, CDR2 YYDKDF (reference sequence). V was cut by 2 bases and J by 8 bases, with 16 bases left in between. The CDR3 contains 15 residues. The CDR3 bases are TGTGCCACCAGCAGATACCCGAGTGGCGGGGATGAGCAGTTCTTC. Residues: CATSRYPSGGDEQFF.

For the CDR3, the DNA is TGTGCCAGCAGCCCCCTCTGGGGGGGGACTATGTACTTC. Amino acid sequence: CASSPLWGGTMYF. The V and J genes are TRBV11-2 and TRBJ2-7, with 7 bases aligning to TRBD2. The CDR3 extends over 13 amino acids. After removal of 5 bases from V and 12 bases from J, the junction contained 13 bases not matched to a gene. CDR1 and CDR2 (germline): SGHAT, FQNNGV. The complete variable domain, with remaining parts taken from reference TRBV11-2 and TRBJ2-7, reads EAGVAQSPRYKIIEKRQSVAFWCNPISGHATLYWYQQILGQGPKLLIQFQNNGVVDDSQLPKDRFSAERLKGVDSTLKIQPAKLEDSAVYLCASSPLWGGTMYFGPGTRLTVT.

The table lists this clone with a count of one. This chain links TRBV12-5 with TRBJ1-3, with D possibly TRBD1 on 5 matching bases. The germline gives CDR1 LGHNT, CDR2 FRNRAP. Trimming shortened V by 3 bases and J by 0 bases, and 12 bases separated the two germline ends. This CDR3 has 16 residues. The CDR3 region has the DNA TGTGCTAGTGGTTTATCTGGGGGGACCTCTGGAAACACCATATATTTT. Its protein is CASGLSGGTSGNTIYF. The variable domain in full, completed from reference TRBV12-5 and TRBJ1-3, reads DARVTQTPRHKVTEMGQEVTMRCQPILGHNTVFWYRQTMMQGLELLAYFRNRAPLDDSGMPKDRFSAEMPDATLATLKIQPSEPRDSAVYFCASGLSGGTSGNTIYFGEGSWLTVV.

CDR3 nucleotides: TGTGCCAGCACTGGACAGGGGGTGACCCAGTACTTC. This gives the protein CASTGQGVTQYF. This chain links TRBV6-6 with TRBJ2-5; 10 bases match TRBD1. The CDR3 sequence is 12 residues long. Per germline, CDR1 MNHNY and CDR2 SVGAGI (reference sequence). The V segment lost 7 bases and the J segment 7 bases; nucleotides outside the gene matches: 3.

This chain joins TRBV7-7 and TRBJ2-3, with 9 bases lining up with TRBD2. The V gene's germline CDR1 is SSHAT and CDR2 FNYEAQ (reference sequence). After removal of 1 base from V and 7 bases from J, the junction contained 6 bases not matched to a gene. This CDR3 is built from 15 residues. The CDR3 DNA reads TGTGCCAGCAGCTTAGGGGGGACTAGCAGGCATACGCAGTATTTT. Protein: CASSLGGTSRHTQYF.

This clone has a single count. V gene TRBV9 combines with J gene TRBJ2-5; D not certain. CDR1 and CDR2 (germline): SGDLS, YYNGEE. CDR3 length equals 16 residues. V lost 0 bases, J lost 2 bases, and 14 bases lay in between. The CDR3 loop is CASSVGVERSQETQYF. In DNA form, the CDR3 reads TGTGCCAGCAGCGTAGGAGTTGAGCGCTCGCAAGAGACCCAGTACTTC. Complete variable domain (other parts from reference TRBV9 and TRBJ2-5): DSGVTQTPKHLITATGQRVTLRCSPRSGDLSVYWYQQSLDQGLQFLIQYYNGEERAKGNILERFSAQQFPDLHSELNLSSLELGDSALYFCASSVGVERSQETQYFGPGTRLLVL.

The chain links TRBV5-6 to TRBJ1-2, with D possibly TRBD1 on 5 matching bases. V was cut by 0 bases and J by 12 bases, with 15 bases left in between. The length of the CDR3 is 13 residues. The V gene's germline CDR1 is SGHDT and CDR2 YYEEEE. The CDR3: CASSLGQGFRDTF. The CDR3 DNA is TGTGCCAGCAGCTTGGGTCAGGGATTCCGGGACACCTTC.

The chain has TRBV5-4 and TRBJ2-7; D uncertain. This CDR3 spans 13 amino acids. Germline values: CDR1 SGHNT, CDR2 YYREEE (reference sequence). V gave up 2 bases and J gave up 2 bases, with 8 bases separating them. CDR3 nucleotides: TGTGCCAGCAGCTTCGTAGGGACCTACGAGCAGTACTTC. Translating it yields CASSFVGTYEQYF.

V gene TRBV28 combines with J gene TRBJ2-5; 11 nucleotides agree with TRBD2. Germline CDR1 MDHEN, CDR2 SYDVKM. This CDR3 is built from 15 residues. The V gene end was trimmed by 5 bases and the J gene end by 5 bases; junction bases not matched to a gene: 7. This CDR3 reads CASSQLSGGAETQYF. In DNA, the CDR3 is TGTGCCAGCAGTCAGCTTAGCGGGGGGGCGGAGACCCAGTACTTC.

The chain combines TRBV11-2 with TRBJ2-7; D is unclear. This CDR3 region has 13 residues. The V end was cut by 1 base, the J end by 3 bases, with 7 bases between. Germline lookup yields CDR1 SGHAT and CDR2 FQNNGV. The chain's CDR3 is CASSLAVYYEQYF. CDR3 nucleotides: TGTGCCAGCAGCTTAGCGGTGTACTACGAGCAGTACTTC.

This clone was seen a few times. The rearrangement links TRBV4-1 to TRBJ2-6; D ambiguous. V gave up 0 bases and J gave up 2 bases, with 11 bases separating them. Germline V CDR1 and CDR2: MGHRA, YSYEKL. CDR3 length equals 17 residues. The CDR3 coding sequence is TGCGCCAGCAGCCAAGAGTTTTGGGCTACTGGGGCCAACGTCCTGACTTTC. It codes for CASSQEFWATGANVLTF.

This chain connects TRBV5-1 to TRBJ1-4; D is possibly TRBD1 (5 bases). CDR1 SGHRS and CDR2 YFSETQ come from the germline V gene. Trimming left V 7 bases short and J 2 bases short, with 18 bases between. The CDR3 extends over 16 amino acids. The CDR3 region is CASANGGLQTNEKLFF. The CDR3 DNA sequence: TGCGCCAGCGCAAATGGGGGACTCCAGACTAATGAAAAACTGTTTTTT.

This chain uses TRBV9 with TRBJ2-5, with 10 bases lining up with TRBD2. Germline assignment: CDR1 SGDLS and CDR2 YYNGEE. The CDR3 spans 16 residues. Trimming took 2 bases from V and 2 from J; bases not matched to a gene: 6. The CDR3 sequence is CASSVMTSGSQETQYF. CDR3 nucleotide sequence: TGTGCCAGCAGCGTCATGACTAGCGGGTCTCAAGAGACCCAGTACTTC.

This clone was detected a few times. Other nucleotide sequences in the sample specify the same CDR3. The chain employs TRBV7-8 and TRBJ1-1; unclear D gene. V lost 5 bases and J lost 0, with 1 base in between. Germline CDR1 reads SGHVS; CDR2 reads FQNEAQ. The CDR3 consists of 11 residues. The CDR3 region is CASSLNTEAFF. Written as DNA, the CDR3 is TGTGCCAGCAGCCTGAACACTGAAGCTTTCTTT.

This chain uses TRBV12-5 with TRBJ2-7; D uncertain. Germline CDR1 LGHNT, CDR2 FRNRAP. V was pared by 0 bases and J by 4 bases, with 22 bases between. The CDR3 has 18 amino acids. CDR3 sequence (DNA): TGTGCTAGTGGTTTGGTACCAAAGGGCAGAGATCAAAAGTACGAGCAGTACTTC. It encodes CASGLVPKGRDQKYEQYF.

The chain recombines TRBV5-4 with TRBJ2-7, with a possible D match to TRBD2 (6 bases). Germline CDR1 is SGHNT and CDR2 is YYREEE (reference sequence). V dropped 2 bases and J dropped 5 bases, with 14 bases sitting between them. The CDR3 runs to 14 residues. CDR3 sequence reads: CASSFELASNEQYF. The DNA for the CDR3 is TGTGCCAGCAGCTTCGAACTAGCCTCAAACGAGCAGTACTTC.

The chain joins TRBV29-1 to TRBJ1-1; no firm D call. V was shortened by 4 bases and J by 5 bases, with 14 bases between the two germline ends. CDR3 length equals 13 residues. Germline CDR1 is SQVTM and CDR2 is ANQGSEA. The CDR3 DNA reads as TGCAGCGTTGGGTATGGGGTCCGGACTGAAGCTTTCTTT. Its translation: CSVGYGVRTEAFF.

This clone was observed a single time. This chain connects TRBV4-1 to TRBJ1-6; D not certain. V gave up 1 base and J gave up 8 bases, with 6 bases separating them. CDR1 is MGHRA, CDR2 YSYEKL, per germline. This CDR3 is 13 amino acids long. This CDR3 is CASSQVRDSPLHF. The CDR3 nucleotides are TGCGCCAGCAGCCAAGTACGGGATTCACCCCTCCACTTT.

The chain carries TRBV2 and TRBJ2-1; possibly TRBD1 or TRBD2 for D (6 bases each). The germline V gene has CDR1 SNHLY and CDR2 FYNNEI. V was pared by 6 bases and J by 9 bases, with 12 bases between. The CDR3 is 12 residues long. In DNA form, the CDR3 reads TGTGCCAGCAGCGTACAGGGACTTGAGCAGTTCTTC. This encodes CASSVQGLEQFF.

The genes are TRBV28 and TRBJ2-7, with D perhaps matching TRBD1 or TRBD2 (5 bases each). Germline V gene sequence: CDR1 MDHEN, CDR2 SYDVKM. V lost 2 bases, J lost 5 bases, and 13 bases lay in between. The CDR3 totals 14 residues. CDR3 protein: CASSLGGTSHEQYF. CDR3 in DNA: TGTGCCAGCAGTTTAGGTGGGACGTCCCACGAGCAGTACTTC. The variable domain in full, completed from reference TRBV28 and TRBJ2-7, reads DVKVTQSSRYLVKRTGEKVFLECVQDMDHENMFWYRQDPGLGLRLIYFSYDVKMKEKGDIPEGYSVSREKKERFSLILESASTNQTSMYLCASSLGGTSHEQYFGPGTRLTVT.